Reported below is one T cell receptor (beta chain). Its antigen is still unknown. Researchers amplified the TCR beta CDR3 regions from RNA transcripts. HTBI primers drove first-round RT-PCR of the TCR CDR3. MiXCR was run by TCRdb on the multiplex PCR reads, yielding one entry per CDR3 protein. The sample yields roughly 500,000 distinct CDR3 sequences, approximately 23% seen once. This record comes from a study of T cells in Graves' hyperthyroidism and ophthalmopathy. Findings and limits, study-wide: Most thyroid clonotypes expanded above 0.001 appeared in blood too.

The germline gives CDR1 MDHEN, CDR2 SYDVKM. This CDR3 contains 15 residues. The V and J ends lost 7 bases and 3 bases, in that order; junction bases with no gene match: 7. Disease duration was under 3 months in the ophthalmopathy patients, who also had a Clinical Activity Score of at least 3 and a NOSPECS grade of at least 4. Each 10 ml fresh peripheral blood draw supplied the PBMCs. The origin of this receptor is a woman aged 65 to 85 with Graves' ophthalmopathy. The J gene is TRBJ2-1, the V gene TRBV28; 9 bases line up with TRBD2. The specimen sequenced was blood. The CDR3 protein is CASTIAGVSYNEQFF. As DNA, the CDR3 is TGTGCCAGCACCATAGCGGGAGTCAGCTACAATGAGCAGTTCTTC.